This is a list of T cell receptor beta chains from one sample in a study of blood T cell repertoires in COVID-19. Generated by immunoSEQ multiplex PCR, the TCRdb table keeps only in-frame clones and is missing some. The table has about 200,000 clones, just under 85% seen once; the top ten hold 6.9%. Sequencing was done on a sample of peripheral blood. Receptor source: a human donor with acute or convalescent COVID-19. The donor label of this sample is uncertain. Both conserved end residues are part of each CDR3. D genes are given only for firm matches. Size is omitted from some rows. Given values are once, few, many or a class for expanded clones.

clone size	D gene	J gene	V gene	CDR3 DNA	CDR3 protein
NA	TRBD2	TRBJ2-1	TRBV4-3	TGCGCCAGCAGCCAAGATTTACGGACTAGCGACAACAATGAGCAGTTCTTC	CASSQDLRTSDNNEQFF
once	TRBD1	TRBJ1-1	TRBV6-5	TGTGCCAGCAGTTACGACGGGACAGGGACCACTGAAGCTTTCTTT	CASSYDGTGTTEAFF
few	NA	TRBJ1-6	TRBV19	TGTGCCAGTAGGATTGATTCCAAGAGGAATTCACCCCTCCACTTT	CASRIDSKRNSPLHF
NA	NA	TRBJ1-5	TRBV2	TGTGCCAGCAGTGACAAAAATAGCAATCAGCCCCAGCATTTT	CASSDKNSNQPQHF
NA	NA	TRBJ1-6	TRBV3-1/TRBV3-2	TGTGCCAGCAGCCAAGGTTCGGGACAAAATAATTCACCCCTCCACTTT	CASSQGSGQNNSPLHF
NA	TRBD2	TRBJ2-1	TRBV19	TGTGCCAGTAGTCCTCCGGTCCGGACTAGCTCCTACAATGAGCAGTTCTTC	CASSPPVRTSSYNEQFF
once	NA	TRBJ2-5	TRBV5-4	TGTGCCAGCAGCTTGGGGGGGCGAGAGACCCAGTACTTC	CASSLGGRETQYF
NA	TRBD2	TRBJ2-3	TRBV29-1	TGCAGCACGGGCGCGGGAGGGGGAGATACGCAGTATTTT	CSTGAGGGDTQYF
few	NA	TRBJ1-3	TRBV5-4	TGTGCCAGCAGCATCGGGACTCAGGCTGGAAACACCATATATTTT	CASSIGTQAGNTIYF
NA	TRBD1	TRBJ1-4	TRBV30	TGTGCCTGGACACCAGGGGGCGCGGAAAAACTGTTTTTT	CAWTPGGAEKLFF
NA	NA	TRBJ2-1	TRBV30	TGTGCCTGGAGTCCTCAGGGGAATGAGCAGTTCTTC	CAWSPQGNEQFF
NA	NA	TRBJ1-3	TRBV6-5	TGTGCCAGCAGCCTAGACAGCCGCTCTGGAAACACCATATATTTT	CASSLDSRSGNTIYF
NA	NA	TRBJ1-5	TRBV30	TGTGCCTGGAGTCTAAACAGGGACGGCAATCAGCCCCAGCATTTT	CAWSLNRDGNQPQHF
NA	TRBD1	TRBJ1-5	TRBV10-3	TGTGCCATCAGTGAAGTCGGACAGGGGGGAAATCAGCCCCAGCATTTT	CAISEVGQGGNQPQHF
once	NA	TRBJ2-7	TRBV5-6	TGTGCCAGCAGCCGGTCTTGGGTGGGGAGAGAGCAGTACTTC	CASSRSWVGREQYF
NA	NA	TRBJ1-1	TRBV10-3	TGTGCCATCACCTATGGGCAGGGAGGGAGCGGGACTGAAGCTTTCTTT	CAITYGQGGSGTEAFF
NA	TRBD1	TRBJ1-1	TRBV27	TGTGCCAGCAGTTTATCCCAGGGGGGGAACACTGAAGCTTTCTTT	CASSLSQGGNTEAFF
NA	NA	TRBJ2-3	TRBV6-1	TGTGCCAGCAGTATCGGACTCACAGATACGCAGTATTTT	CASSIGLTDTQYF
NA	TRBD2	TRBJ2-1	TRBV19	TGTGCCACCAGGAGAGTAGCGGGAGACGCTGAGCAGTTCTTC	CATRRVAGDAEQFF
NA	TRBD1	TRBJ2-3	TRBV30	TGTGCCTGGATAGGGGGCTGGGCAGATACGCAGTATTTT	CAWIGGWADTQYF
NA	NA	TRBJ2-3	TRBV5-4	TGTGCCAGCAGCTTGCAGGGTAGCACAGATACGCAGTATTTT	CASSLQGSTDTQYF
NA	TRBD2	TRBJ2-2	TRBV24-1	TGTGCCACCGGGAGGGGCCAGCTGAACACCGGGGAGCTGTTTTTT	CATGRGQLNTGELFF
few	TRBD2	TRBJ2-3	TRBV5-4	TGTGCCAGCAGCAGGTATAGCGGGGTAAGCACAGATACGCAGTATTTT	CASSRYSGVSTDTQYF
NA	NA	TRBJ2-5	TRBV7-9	TGTGCCAGCAGTCCCCCTAGCGAGACCCAGTACTTC	CASSPPSETQYF
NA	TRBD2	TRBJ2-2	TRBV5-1	TGCGCCAGCAGCGGATTGGGACTAGCGGGAGTCGGGGAGCTGTTTTTT	CASSGLGLAGVGELFF
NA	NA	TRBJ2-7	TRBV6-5	TGTGCCAGCAGTAGCACAGGGTTCTACGAGCAGTACTTC	CASSSTGFYEQYF
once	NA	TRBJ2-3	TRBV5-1	TGCGCCAGCAGCTTGGCTAGCACAGATACGCAGTATTTT	CASSLASTDTQYF
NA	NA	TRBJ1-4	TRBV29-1	TGCAGCGTTATACCTATGGAGGCAACTAATGAAAAACTGTTTTTT	CSVIPMEATNEKLFF
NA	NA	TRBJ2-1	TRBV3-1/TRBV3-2	TGTGCCAGCAGCCAACGGGAGAACTCCTACAATGAGCAGTTCTTC	CASSQRENSYNEQFF
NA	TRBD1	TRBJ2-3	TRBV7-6	TGTGCCAGCAGCTTAGCGCTGGGGACAGGGGGAAGCACAGATACGCAGTATTTT	CASSLALGTGGSTDTQYF
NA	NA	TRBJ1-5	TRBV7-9	TGTGCCAGCAGCAGGGACGGGAGACAGCCCCAGCATTTT	CASSRDGRQPQHF